These T cell receptor beta chains were read from a single sample in a study of T cells after yellow fever vaccination. TCRdb re-called the 5' RACE reads with MiXCR, one entry per CDR3 protein. The table has some 670,000 distinct CDR3 sequences, about 12% seen once; the top ten hold 14% to 15%. The sequenced sample was PBMCs, obtained on the day of the yellow fever booster vaccination. Receptor source: a young man who received the YFV17D yellow fever vaccine. Each CDR3 is given with its conserved first and last residue. Each record gives: J gene, clone size, D gene, V gene, CDR3 protein, CDR3 DNA. The D gene is left open where the match is weak. Clone size, where shown, is once, few, many, or a class for clones that have expanded.

TRBJ2-2,few,-,TRBV4-3,CASSLMKGNGELFF,TGCGCCAGCAGCCTTATGAAGGGGAACGGGGAGCTGTTTTTT
TRBJ1-1,many,TRBD1,TRBV5-4,CASSPTGMNTEAFF,TGTGCCAGCAGTCCGACAGGGATGAACACTGAAGCTTTCTTT
TRBJ1-5,-,TRBD1,TRBV3-1,CASSQGDRVNQPQHF,TGTGCCAGCAGCCAAGGTGACAGGGTGAATCAGCCCCAGCATTTT
TRBJ2-3,-,-,TRBV7-9,CASSFPIADSTDTQYF,TGTGCCAGCAGCTTTCCTATAGCGGATAGCACAGATACGCAGTATTTT
TRBJ2-1,few,-,TRBV9,CASSVATAPPDEQFF,TGTGCCAGCAGCGTAGCTACCGCCCCCCCTGATGAGCAGTTCTTC
TRBJ2-1,few,-,TRBV7-2,CASSPEPHYNEQFF,TGTGCCAGCAGCCCAGAGCCCCACTACAATGAGCAGTTCTTC
TRBJ2-1,few,-,TRBV29-1,CSVDSSGTYFGDEQFF,TGCAGCGTTGACTCCTCCGGGACTTACTTCGGGGATGAGCAGTTCTTC
TRBJ1-2,-,-,TRBV12-3/TRBV12-4,CASSLGGGLGYTF,TGTGCCAGCAGTTTAGGCGGGGGGCTTGGCTACACCTTC
TRBJ2-7,-,TRBD2,TRBV23-1,CASSQGSGRPTYEQYF,TGCGCCAGCAGTCAAGGTAGCGGGAGGCCTACCTACGAGCAGTACTTC
TRBJ1-4,-,-,TRBV6-2/TRBV6-3,CASRQDSGRGEKMFF,TGTGCCAGCAGACAAGATTCGGGAAGAGGTGAAAAAATGTTTTTT
TRBJ2-7,few,-,TRBV29-1,CSVSGEFVGEQYF,TGCAGCGTTTCTGGGGAATTTGTCGGCGAGCAGTACTTC
TRBJ2-3,few,TRBD2,TRBV12-3/TRBV12-4,CATVAGSGTDTQYF,TGTGCCACCGTAGCGGGATCTGGCACAGATACGCAGTATTTT
TRBJ2-6,-,-,TRBV6-5,CASSYSPRLSGANVLTF,TGTGCCAGCAGTTACTCCCCCAGGCTCTCTGGGGCCAACGTCCTGACTTTC
TRBJ2-1,many,-,TRBV6-2/TRBV6-3,CASSYFFDEQFF,TGTGCCAGCAGTTACTTTTTCGATGAGCAGTTCTTC
TRBJ2-6,-,-,TRBV7-2,CASSFTSTGANVLTF,TGTGCCAGCAGCTTTACCAGTACTGGGGCCAACGTCCTGACTTTC
TRBJ2-1,-,-,TRBV11-1,CASSLNKHSLSSYNEQFF,TGTGCCAGCAGCTTAAACAAACATAGCTTAAGCTCCTACAATGAGCAGTTCTTC
TRBJ2-7,few,-,TRBV7-2,CASSPSRDPYYEQYF,TGTGCCAGCAGCCCCTCCAGGGACCCTTACTACGAGCAGTACTTC
TRBJ2-4,few,TRBD2,TRBV19,CASTPGGTSNIQYF,TGTGCCAGTACCCCCGGGGGGACTTCGAACATTCAGTACTTC
TRBJ1-2,many,TRBD1,TRBV27,CASAPGQGYGYTF,TGTGCCAGCGCTCCGGGACAGGGCTATGGCTACACCTTC
TRBJ2-3,-,-,TRBV5-1,CASSRTPSTDTQYF,TGCGCCAGCAGCCGTACACCAAGCACAGATACGCAGTATTTT
TRBJ2-4,-,TRBD2,TRBV7-9,CASSWEGVAGPHQYF,TGTGCCAGCAGCTGGGAGGGCGTGGCCGGACCTCATCAGTACTTC
TRBJ2-1,few,-,TRBV24-1,CATRESYNEQFF,TGTGCCACCAGAGAATCCTACAATGAGCAGTTCTTC
TRBJ1-1,-,-,TRBV11-1,CASSFASKVATANAEAFF,TGTGCCAGCAGCTTTGCTAGTAAGGTGGCTACCGCCAACGCTGAAGCTTTCTTT
TRBJ2-5,many,-,TRBV10-3,CAISGRTAQETQYF,TGTGCCATCAGTGGGAGGACAGCCCAAGAGACCCAGTACTTC
TRBJ2-1,few,-,TRBV6-1,CASSFTRDYNEQFF,TGTGCCAGCAGCTTTACACGGGACTACAATGAGCAGTTCTTC
TRBJ2-5,-,-,TRBV27,CASSFLAGETQYF,TGTGCCAGCAGTTTTCTGGCGGGGGAGACCCAGTACTTC
TRBJ2-6,few,-,TRBV20-1,CSATGPLGANVLTF,TGCAGTGCTACGGGTCCCCTCGGGGCCAACGTCCTGACTTTC
TRBJ2-1,many,TRBD2,TRBV2,CASSGLAGVNEQFF,TGTGCCAGTAGTGGCCTAGCGGGAGTGAATGAGCAGTTCTTC
TRBJ1-3,many,-,TRBV7-8,CASSFQDPRIGNTIYF,TGTGCCAGCAGCTTCCAGGACCCAAGGATAGGAAACACCATATATTTT
TRBJ2-4,-,-,TRBV6-2/TRBV6-3,CASRRGSKNIQYF,TGTGCCAGCAGGCGGGGCTCCAAAAACATTCAGTACTTC
TRBJ1-2,few,TRBD1,TRBV20-1,CSAWDSTNYGYTF,TGCAGTGCGTGGGACAGTACGAACTATGGCTACACCTTC
TRBJ1-2,-,TRBD1,TRBV5-6,CASSLGRQGASYGYTF,TGTGCCAGCAGCTTGGGAAGACAGGGGGCCTCCTACGGCTACACCTTC
TRBJ2-3,-,TRBD2,TRBV5-1,CASSLNLAGADTQYF,TGCGCCAGCAGCTTGAACCTAGCGGGAGCAGATACGCAGTATTTT
TRBJ2-3,-,TRBD2,TRBV14,CASSPILAGEADTQYF,TGTGCCAGCAGCCCCATCCTAGCGGGAGAAGCAGATACGCAGTATTTT
TRBJ2-5,-,TRBD2,TRBV14,CASSQGISRLAGGQETQYF,TGTGCCAGCAGCCAAGGCATCAGCCGTTTAGCGGGAGGTCAAGAGACCCAGTACTTC
TRBJ1-4,-,-,TRBV28,CASSFRTATNEKLFF,TGTGCCAGCAGTTTCAGGACAGCAACTAATGAAAAACTGTTTTTT
TRBJ2-3,-,TRBD2,TRBV7-8,CASSTITGTRGADTQYF,TGTGCCAGCAGCACCATAACCGGGACTAGGGGTGCAGATACGCAGTATTTT
TRBJ2-7,-,TRBD2,TRBV5-1,CASSWIGTSGYEQYF,TGCGCCAGCAGCTGGATCGGGACTAGCGGCTACGAGCAGTACTTC
TRBJ2-7,-,-,TRBV11-2,CASQLAALTYEQYF,TGTGCCAGCCAACTTGCCGCCCTAACCTACGAGCAGTACTTC
TRBJ2-7,-,TRBD2,TRBV12-3/TRBV12-4,CASSPAGDGDEQYF,TGTGCCAGCAGTCCAGCGGGAGACGGGGACGAGCAGTACTTC
TRBJ2-5,-,TRBD2,TRBV5-1,CASSFGAGEETQYF,TGCGCCAGCAGCTTTGGAGCGGGAGAGGAGACCCAGTACTTC
TRBJ2-1,few,TRBD2,TRBV6-1,CASRNSGRANEQFF,TGTGCCAGCAGAAATAGCGGGAGGGCCAATGAGCAGTTCTTC
TRBJ2-7,-,-,TRBV19,CASRIAGNYEQYF,TGTGCCAGTAGAATCGCGGGAAACTACGAGCAGTACTTC
TRBJ1-1,few,-,TRBV21-1,CASSTTQGKAFF,TGTGCCAGCAGCACGACACAGGGTAAAGCTTTCTTT
TRBJ2-7,few,-,TRBV15,CATSRDLAGGKSSYEQYF,TGTGCCACCAGCAGAGATTTGGCAGGTGGAAAGTCCTCCTACGAGCAGTACTTC
TRBJ2-2,few,-,TRBV5-5,CASSLGVNANTGELFF,TGTGCCAGCAGCTTGGGGGTCAACGCGAACACCGGGGAGCTGTTTTTT
TRBJ2-3,-,-,TRBV20-1,CSALFPSRRSTDTQYF,TGCAGTGCCCTTTTCCCCTCCCGGCGTAGCACAGATACGCAGTATTTT
TRBJ2-4,few,-,TRBV6-1,CASSPSRRGAGNIQYF,TGTGCCAGCAGTCCCTCCCGCAGGGGAGCGGGAAACATTCAGTACTTC
TRBJ2-1,-,TRBD2,TRBV18,CASSPRRKGGSSGNYNEQFF,TGTGCCAGCTCACCAAGACGTAAGGGAGGATCTAGCGGCAACTACAATGAGCAGTTCTTC
TRBJ2-3,few,-,TRBV5-4,CASSSTSHATDTQYF,TGTGCCAGCAGCTCCACTAGCCATGCAACAGATACGCAGTATTTT
TRBJ2-6,-,-,TRBV6-1,CASTTARAEGANVLTF,TGTGCCAGCACCACCGCTCGGGCGGAAGGGGCCAACGTCCTGACTTTC
TRBJ1-5,-,TRBD1,TRBV18,CASSPTTGVQQPQHF,TGTGCCAGCTCACCAACGACAGGGGTTCAACAGCCCCAGCATTTT
TRBJ2-2,many,TRBD2,TRBV27,CASSLGLAGDTGELFF,TGTGCCAGCAGTTTAGGACTAGCGGGAGACACCGGGGAGCTGTTTTTT
TRBJ2-3,few,-,TRBV20-1,CSAAEDGIYTDTQYF,TGCAGTGCCGCGGAGGACGGAATTTACACAGATACGCAGTATTTT
TRBJ2-5,few,TRBD2,TRBV27,CASSLLVSGGQETQYF,TGTGCCAGCAGTTTATTGGTTAGCGGGGGCCAAGAGACCCAGTACTTC
TRBJ2-7,few,-,TRBV2,CASTGRYTYEQYF,TGTGCCAGCACTGGGCGATATACCTACGAGCAGTACTTC
TRBJ1-6,-,TRBD1,TRBV6-5,CASSYSGTGSSYNSPLHF,TGTGCCAGCAGTTACTCCGGGACAGGGAGCTCCTATAATTCACCCCTCCACTTT
TRBJ2-1,-,-,TRBV20-1,CSGEGGSGRIYNEQFF,TGCAGTGGGGAAGGAGGGTCGGGACGTATTTACAATGAGCAGTTCTTC
TRBJ2-1,few,-,TRBV5-8,CASSLEIGSEQFF,TGTGCCAGCAGCTTGGAGATCGGGTCTGAGCAGTTCTTC
TRBJ2-1,few,TRBD2,TRBV20-1,CSAFSGRAVLDNEQFF,TGCAGTGCTTTTAGCGGGAGGGCAGTTCTTGACAATGAGCAGTTCTTC